This paragraph covers one T cell receptor (beta chain) sequence. The data are from a study of blood T cell repertoires in COVID-19. Across the study: There were acute and convalescent COVID-19 samples, and they came from the United States, Italy and Spain.

In the original processing: How many nucleated cells were present was estimated from reference gene primer amplification. Profiling relied on immunoSEQ multiplex PCR, and the TCRdb table lists in-frame clones only, not all of them. Clone size and V and J calls were adopted from that table, with D and trimming inferred from the DNA. The sample has approximately 50,000 clones, 75% to 95% seen once; the top ten hold under 6.5%. This CDR3 contains 15 residues. CDR1 and CDR2 (germline): SGDLS, YYNGEE. V dropped 2 bases and J dropped 3; count of bases not matched to a gene: 8. The specimen was peripheral blood. This chain links TRBV9 with TRBJ2-7; 7 positions agree with TRBD2. This TCR was sampled from a man in his 70s with acute or convalescent COVID-19. CDR3 sequence reads: CASSVTTSAFYEQYF. CDR3 DNA sequence: TGTGCCAGCAGCGTTACAACTAGCGCATTCTACGAGCAGTACTTC.